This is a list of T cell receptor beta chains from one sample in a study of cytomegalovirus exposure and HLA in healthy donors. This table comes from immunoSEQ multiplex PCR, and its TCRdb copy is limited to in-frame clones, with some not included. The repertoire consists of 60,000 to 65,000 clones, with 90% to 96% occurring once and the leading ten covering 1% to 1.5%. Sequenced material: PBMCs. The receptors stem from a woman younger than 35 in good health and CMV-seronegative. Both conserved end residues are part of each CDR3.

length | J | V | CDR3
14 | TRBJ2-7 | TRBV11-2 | CASRLGTGPYEQYF
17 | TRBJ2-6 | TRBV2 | CASSPPREGSGANVLTF
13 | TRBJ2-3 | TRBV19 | CASSPRGWDTQYF
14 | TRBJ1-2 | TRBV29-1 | CSVEDRESFYGYTF
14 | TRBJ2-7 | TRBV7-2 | CASSLFGDTYEQYF
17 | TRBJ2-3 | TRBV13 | CASSHPAASGYTDTQYF
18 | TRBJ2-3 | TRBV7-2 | CASSSPTSGGAVSDTQYF
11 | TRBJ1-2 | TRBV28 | CASRSPGGYTF
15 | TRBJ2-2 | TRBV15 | CATSPRTGFIGELFF
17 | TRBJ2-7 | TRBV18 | CASSPAPLAGGTYEQYF